This TCR beta chain was obtained from a study of shared clonotypes between healthy human individuals. Libraries were prepared by immunoSEQ multiplex PCR; TCRdb keeps only in-frame clonotypes and omits some of them. The sample shows some 1,600,000 clones, 95% to 99% of them seen only once. Germline assignment: CDR1 SEHNR and CDR2 FQNEAQ (reference sequence). The CDR3 sequence is 16 residues long. Germline trimming cut 3 bases from V and 0 bases from J; bases unmatched to any gene: 6. The TCR was taken from a man aged 25 to 40 in good health. Material for sequencing was naive CD4+ T cells sorted from blood. Subset indicated: CD45RA+ positively selected. This chain uses TRBV7-9 with TRBJ2-7, with TRBD1 identical over 9 bases. CDR3 nucleotide sequence: TGTGCCAGCAGCTTCTCTGGGGGACAGGGCTCCTACGAGCAGTACTTC. Translating gives CASSFSGGQGSYEQYF.